These T cell receptor beta chains were read from a single sample in a study of PD-L1 blockade in urothelial cancer. Measured with immunoSEQ multiplex PCR; TCRdb has only the in-frame clones, and not every one. The sample gives approximately 40,000 clones, roughly 90% of which show up once; roughly 24% is in the top ten. The material sequenced was PBMCs, taken around atezolizumab (anti-PD-L1) treatment. These receptor sequences come from a man in his 60s with urothelial cancer. CDR3s include the opening cysteine and the closing phenylalanine or tryptophan. The D gene is left open where the match is weak. Size values are once, few and many counts, or a class for expanded clones, and some rows have none.

V gene,clone size,D gene,J gene,CDR3 protein,CDR3 DNA
TRBV7-2,-,-,TRBJ1-1,CASSFYGGMNTEAFF,TGTGCCAGCAGCTTCTATGGGGGGATGAACACTGAAGCTTTCTTT
TRBV15,-,-,TRBJ2-5,CATSRAGTYLGETQYF,TGTGCCACCAGCAGGGCCGGGACATATCTGGGGGAGACCCAGTACTTC
TRBV30,-,TRBD2,TRBJ2-7,CAWSDTDSLSGTNYEQYF,TGTGCCTGGAGTGACACAGACTCGCTTAGCGGGACAAACTACGAGCAGTACTTC
TRBV5-6,-,TRBD2,TRBJ2-2,CASSLWTSGSTGELFF,TGTGCCAGCAGCCTTTGGACTAGCGGGAGTACCGGGGAGCTGTTTTTT
TRBV5-6,-,TRBD1,TRBJ1-1,CASRQQGATTEAFF,TGTGCCAGCAGGCAACAGGGGGCGACCACTGAAGCTTTCTTT
TRBV2,-,TRBD1,TRBJ1-2,CASRQGYGYTF,TGTGCCAGCAGACAGGGGTATGGCTACACCTTC
TRBV14,-,-,TRBJ2-7,CASSQGRAGHEQYF,TGTGCCAGCAGCCAAGGCAGGGCCGGTCACGAGCAGTACTTC
TRBV19,-,TRBD1,TRBJ2-5,CASRMTGVGETQYF,TGTGCCAGTAGAATGACAGGGGTCGGGGAGACCCAGTACTTC
TRBV9,-,TRBD1,TRBJ1-5,CASAPGQGVSNPQHF,TGTGCCAGCGCCCCGGGACAGGGGGTTAGTAATCCCCAGCATTTT
TRBV27,-,-,TRBJ1-3,CASSSSGGASGNTIYF,TGTGCCAGCAGTTCCAGCGGCGGGGCCTCTGGAAACACCATATATTTT
TRBV6-1,once,-,TRBJ1-2,CASQPRGYDYGYTF,TGTGCCAGCCAACCGCGAGGGTACGATTATGGCTACACCTTC
TRBV5-6,-,-,TRBJ2-1,CASSLAGFNYNEQFF,TGTGCCAGCAGCTTGGCAGGGTTCAATTACAATGAGCAGTTCTTC
TRBV19,-,TRBD2,TRBJ2-5,CASSGRLAGVQETQYF,TGTGCCAGTAGCGGAAGACTAGCGGGAGTTCAGGAGACCCAGTACTTC
TRBV18,-,-,TRBJ2-5,CASSPRQGKETQYF,TGTGCCAGCTCACCACGGCAGGGAAAAGAGACCCAGTACTTC
TRBV5-4,once,-,TRBJ2-2,CATNREATPNTGELFF,TGTGCCACCAACCGAGAGGCGACTCCGAACACCGGGGAGCTGTTTTTT
TRBV30,-,-,TRBJ1-1,CAWSTGWNTEAFF,TGTGCCTGGTCGACAGGATGGAACACTGAAGCTTTCTTT
TRBV30,-,-,TRBJ2-4,CAWTPGLVAKNIQYF,TGTGCCTGGACCCCGGGTTTGGTAGCCAAAAACATTCAGTACTTC
TRBV5-1,-,-,TRBJ2-3,CASSLYETPTADTQYF,TGCGCCAGCAGCTTGTATGAGACTCCGACAGCAGATACGCAGTATTTT
TRBV18,-,-,TRBJ2-1,CASSPANNEQFF,TGTGCCAGCTCACCGGCCAACAATGAGCAGTTCTTC
TRBV27,-,-,TRBJ1-2,CASSLSPQGSYGYTF,TGTGCCAGCAGTTTATCACCACAGGGTTCCTATGGCTACACCTTC
TRBV6-5,-,TRBD1,TRBJ1-2,CASSDRVTYNGYTF,TGTGCCAGCAGTGACAGGGTTACTTACAATGGCTACACCTTC
TRBV25-1,-,TRBD1,TRBJ1-6,CASRVQGSYNSPLHF,TGTGCCAGCAGGGTACAGGGGTCCTATAATTCACCCCTCCACTTT
TRBV21-1,-,-,TRBJ2-1,CASSHIHHSDNEQFF,TGTGCCAGCAGTCATATACACCATTCCGACAATGAGCAGTTCTTC
TRBV5-1,-,TRBD2,TRBJ2-2,CASSSTSGNTGELFF,TGCGCCAGCAGCTCGACTAGCGGGAACACCGGGGAGCTGTTTTTT
TRBV11-3,-,-,TRBJ2-7,CASSRHSRGEQYF,TGTGCCAGCAGCCGCCATTCTCGGGGCGAGCAGTACTTC
TRBV18,-,TRBD1,TRBJ1-6,CASSLGTVNSPLHF,TGTGCCAGCTCACTCGGGACAGTTAATTCACCCCTCCACTTT
TRBV5-1,-,TRBD1,TRBJ1-1,CASSVGDSVNTEAFF,TGCGCCAGCAGCGTCGGGGACAGTGTGAACACTGAAGCTTTCTTT
TRBV6-5,-,-,TRBJ1-3,CASSTTASSGNTIYF,TGTGCCAGCAGTACGACAGCGTCTTCTGGAAACACCATATATTTT
TRBV30,-,-,TRBJ1-4,CAWNPLGQPNEKLFF,TGTGCCTGGAACCCCCTAGGACAGCCGAATGAAAAACTGTTTTTT
TRBV5-1,-,TRBD2,TRBJ2-1,CASSLGVAGDPGRFF,TGCGCCAGCAGCTTGGGAGTAGCGGGAGACCCCGGTCGGTTCTTC
TRBV2,once,-,TRBJ1-6,CASIFESYNSPLHF,TGTGCCAGCATCTTCGAGTCCTATAATTCACCCCTCCACTTT
TRBV7-6,-,-,TRBJ2-5,CASSLEPGEGETQYF,TGTGCCAGCAGCTTAGAGCCCGGAGAGGGAGAGACCCAGTACTTC
TRBV25-1,-,-,TRBJ1-2,CASSQGPGANYGYTF,TGTGCCAGCAGTCAAGGGCCAGGGGCGAACTATGGCTACACCTTC
TRBV4-3,-,-,TRBJ2-2,CASSHRTDSTGELFF,TGCGCCAGCAGCCACAGGACTGATTCGACCGGGGAGCTGTTTTTT
TRBV6-1,once,-,TRBJ1-2,CASSEARAAGYTF,TGTGCCAGCAGTGAAGCGCGGGCCGCCGGCTACACCTTC
TRBV29-1,-,TRBD2,TRBJ2-1,CSVGAVAGGPYNEQFF,TGCAGCGTGGGGGCGGTAGCGGGAGGTCCCTACAATGAGCAGTTCTTC
TRBV30,-,-,TRBJ1-6,CAWSSTTTGGAPLHF,TGTGCCTGGAGTTCCACGACAACCGGGGGGGCACCCCTCCACTTT
TRBV4-1,-,-,TRBJ2-7,CASSRGFYEQYF,TGCGCCAGCAGCCGAGGGTTCTACGAGCAGTACTTC
TRBV5-1,-,-,TRBJ2-3,CASSLAGDGTDTQYF,TGCGCCAGCAGCTTGGCGGGGGACGGCACAGATACGCAGTATTTT
TRBV18,-,-,TRBJ1-2,CASSPGENYGYTF,TGTGCCAGCTCACCAGGGGAGAACTATGGCTACACCTTC
TRBV6-6,-,TRBD1,TRBJ2-7,CATIPVGQGAYEQYF,TGTGCCACCATCCCGGTAGGACAGGGGGCCTACGAGCAGTACTTC
TRBV5-1,-,TRBD1,TRBJ1-4,CASSMRDRGTTNEKLFF,TGCGCCAGCAGCATGAGGGACAGGGGGACAACTAATGAAAAACTGTTTTTT
TRBV5-8,once,-,TRBJ2-3,CASSPGMSQYF,TGTGCCAGCAGCCCGGGTATGTCGCAGTATTTT
TRBV25-1,-,TRBD1,TRBJ2-2,CAPSGGTGGPGELFF,TGTGCCCCCTCGGGGGGGACAGGGGGACCCGGGGAGCTGTTTTTT
TRBV5-1,-,TRBD2,TRBJ2-7,CASSLDSSGTARSYEQYF,TGCGCCAGCAGCTTGGATTCTAGCGGGACGGCTCGCTCCTACGAGCAGTACTTC